The next 4 T cell receptor beta chains were all read from a single sample in a study of blood T cell repertoires in COVID-19. Clones were sequenced by immunoSEQ multiplex PCR, and TCRdb holds only the in-frame ones, with some missing. The table includes under 75,000 clones, roughly 80% detected once. The material sequenced was peripheral blood. These receptors all come from a man aged 55 to 69 with acute or convalescent COVID-19.

The chain employs TRBV7-3 and TRBJ2-7; 8 nucleotides line up with TRBD2. Germline loops: CDR1 SGHTA, CDR2 FQGTGA. V was clipped by 2 bases and J by 0 bases; unmatched bases: 3. CDR3 length: 15 residues. The CDR3 reads CASSLAGGDSYEQYF. The CDR3 nucleotides are TGTGCCAGCAGCTTAGCCGGGGGGGACTCCTACGAGCAGTACTTC. The entire variable domain, with the rest obtained from reference TRBV7-3 and TRBJ2-7, is as follows: GAGVSQTPSNKVTEKGKYVELRCDPISGHTALYWYRQSLGQGPEFLIYFQGTGAADDSGLPNDRFFAVRPEGSVSTLKIQRTERGDSAVYLCASSLAGGDSYEQYFGPGTRLTVT.

This clone showed up just a few times. The CDR3 region has the DNA TGTGCCAGCAGCCAAACGCGGGGGGGTCAAGAGACCCAGTACTTC. It encodes CASSQTRGGQETQYF. V is TRBV3-1 (or the pseudogene TRBV3-2) and J is TRBJ2-5, with 9 bases fitting TRBD2. There are 15 residues in the CDR3. CDR1 is LGHDT and CDR2 is YNNKEL in the germline V gene (reference sequence). With V trimmed by 2 bases and J by 2 bases, 3 bases remained unmatched.

CDR3 protein: CASSTGFDQPQHF. Written as DNA, the CDR3 is TGTGCCAGCAGTACGGGGTTTGATCAGCCCCAGCATTTT. This rearrangement joins TRBV6-5 to TRBJ1-5; D remains ambiguous. This CDR3 spans 13 amino acids. The germline V and J ends were trimmed by 5 bases and 5 bases, with 10 bases remaining between them. Germline V gives CDR1 MNHEY, CDR2 SVGAGI.

V gene TRBV11-2 combines with J gene TRBJ2-5; no clear D. In germline, CDR1 is SGHAT, CDR2 FQNNGV. The CDR3 is 13 amino acids. V lost 2 bases to trimming and J lost 3 bases, with 7 bases between them. The CDR3 DNA reads TGTGCCAGCAGCTTAAGACTCAAAGAGACCCAGTACTTC. Amino acids: CASSLRLKETQYF.